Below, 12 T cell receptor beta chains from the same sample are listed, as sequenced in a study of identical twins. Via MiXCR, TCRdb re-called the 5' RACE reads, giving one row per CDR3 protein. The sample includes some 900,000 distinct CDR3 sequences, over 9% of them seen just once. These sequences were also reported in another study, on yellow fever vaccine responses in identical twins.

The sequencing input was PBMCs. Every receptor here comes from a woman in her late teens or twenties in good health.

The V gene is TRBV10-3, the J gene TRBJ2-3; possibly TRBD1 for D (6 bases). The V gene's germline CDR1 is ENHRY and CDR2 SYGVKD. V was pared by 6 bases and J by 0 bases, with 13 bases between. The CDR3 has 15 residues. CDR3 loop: CAISRDTASTDTQYF. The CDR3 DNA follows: TGTGCCATCAGCCGGGACACAGCTAGCACAGATACGCAGTATTTT.

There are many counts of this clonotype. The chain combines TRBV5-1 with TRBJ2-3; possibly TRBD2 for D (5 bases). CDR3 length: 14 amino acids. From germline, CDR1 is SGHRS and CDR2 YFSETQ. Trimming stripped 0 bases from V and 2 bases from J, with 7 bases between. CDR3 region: CASSLGGYTDTQYF. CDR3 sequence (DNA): TGCGCCAGCAGCTTGGGCGGGTACACAGATACGCAGTATTTT.

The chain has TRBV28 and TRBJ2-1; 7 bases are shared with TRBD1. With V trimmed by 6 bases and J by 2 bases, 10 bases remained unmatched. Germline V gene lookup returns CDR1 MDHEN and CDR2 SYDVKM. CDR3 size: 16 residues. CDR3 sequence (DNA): TGTGCCAGCAGCCCTTATAGGACAGGAACCTACAATGAGCAGTTCTTC. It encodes CASSPYRTGTYNEQFF.

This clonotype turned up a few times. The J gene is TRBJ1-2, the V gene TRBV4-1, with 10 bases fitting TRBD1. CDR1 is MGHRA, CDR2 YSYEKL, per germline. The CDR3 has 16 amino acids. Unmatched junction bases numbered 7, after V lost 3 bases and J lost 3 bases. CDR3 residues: CASSQDDRGRYYGYTF. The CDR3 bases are TGCGCCAGCAGCCAGGATGACAGGGGGCGATACTATGGCTACACCTTC.

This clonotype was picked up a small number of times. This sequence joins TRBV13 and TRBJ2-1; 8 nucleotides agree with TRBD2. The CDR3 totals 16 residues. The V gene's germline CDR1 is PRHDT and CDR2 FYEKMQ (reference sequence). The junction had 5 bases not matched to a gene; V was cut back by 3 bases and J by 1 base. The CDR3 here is CASSLISGTSYNEQFF. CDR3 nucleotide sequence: TGTGCCAGCAGCTTGATTAGCGGGACATCCTACAATGAGCAGTTCTTC.

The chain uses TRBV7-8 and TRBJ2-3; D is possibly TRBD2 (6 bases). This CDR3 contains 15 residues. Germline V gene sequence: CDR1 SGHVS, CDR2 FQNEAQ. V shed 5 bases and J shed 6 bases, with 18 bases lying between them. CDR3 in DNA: TGTGCCAGCAGCAAGCATAGCGGAAACGGGGATACGCAGTATTTT. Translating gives CASSKHSGNGDTQYF. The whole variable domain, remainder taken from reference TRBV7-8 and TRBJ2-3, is GAGVSQSPRYKVAKRGQDVALRCDPISGHVSLFWYQQALGQGPEFLTYFQNEAQLDKSGLPSDRFFAERPEGSVSTLKIQRTQQEDSAVYLCASSKHSGNGDTQYFGPGTRLTVL.

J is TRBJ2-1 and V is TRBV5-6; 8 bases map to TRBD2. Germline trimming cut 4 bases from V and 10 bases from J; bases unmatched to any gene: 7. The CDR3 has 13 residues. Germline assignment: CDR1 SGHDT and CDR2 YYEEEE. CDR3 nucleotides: TGTGCCAGCAGCCTGGGGACTAGGCTGGAGCAGTTCTTC. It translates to CASSLGTRLEQFF.

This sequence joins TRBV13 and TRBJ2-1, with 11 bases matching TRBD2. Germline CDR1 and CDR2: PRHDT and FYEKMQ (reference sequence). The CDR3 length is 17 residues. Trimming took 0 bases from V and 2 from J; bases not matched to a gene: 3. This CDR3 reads CASSLGLAGATYNEQFF. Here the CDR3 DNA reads TGTGCCAGCAGCTTAGGACTAGCGGGGGCCACCTACAATGAGCAGTTCTTC.

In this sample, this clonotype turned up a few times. CDR3 DNA: TGTGCCAGCAGCTTGGACAGGGAGTATAACACCGGGGAGCTGTTTTTT. Protein product: CASSLDREYNTGELFF. The V gene is TRBV5-6, the J gene TRBJ2-2; D is perhaps TRBD1 (6 bases). The germline V gene encodes CDR1 SGHDT and CDR2 YYEEEE. There are 16 residues in the CDR3. V gave up 0 bases and J gave up 2 bases, with 11 bases separating them.

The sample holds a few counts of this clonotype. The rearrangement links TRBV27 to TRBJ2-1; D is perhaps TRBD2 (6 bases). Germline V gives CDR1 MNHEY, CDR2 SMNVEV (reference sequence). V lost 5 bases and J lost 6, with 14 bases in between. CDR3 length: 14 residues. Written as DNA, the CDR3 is TGTGCCAGCAGTCCACCGGGACTCCGCAATGAGCAGTTCTTC. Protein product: CASSPPGLRNEQFF.

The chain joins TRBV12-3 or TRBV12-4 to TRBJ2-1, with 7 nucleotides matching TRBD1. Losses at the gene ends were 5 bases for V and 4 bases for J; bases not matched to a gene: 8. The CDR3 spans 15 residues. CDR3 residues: CASSHSGTVYNEQFF. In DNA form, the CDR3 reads TGTGCCAGCAGTCACTCCGGGACAGTGTACAATGAGCAGTTCTTC.

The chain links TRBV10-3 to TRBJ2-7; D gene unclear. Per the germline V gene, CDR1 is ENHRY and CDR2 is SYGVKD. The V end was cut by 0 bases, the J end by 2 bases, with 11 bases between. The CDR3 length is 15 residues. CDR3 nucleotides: TGTGCCATCAGTGAGTCCTCGGCGGCCCCCTACGAGCAGTACGTC. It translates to CAISESSAAPYEQYV.